The rows below give T cell receptor beta chains drawn from one sample of a study of blood T cell repertoires in COVID-19. TCRdb's table, derived via immunoSEQ multiplex PCR, lists solely in-frame clones and lacks some. The sample consists of fewer than 85,000 clones, more than 80% of them appearing once. Sequenced input: peripheral blood. These receptors all come from an older man with acute or convalescent COVID-19. The CDR3 runs from the conserved cysteine through the conserved F or W. A D gene is named only where the DNA matches it firmly. A row's size may be missing; if present it is once, few, many or a size class.

CASSLAGTGGQETQYF	TGCGCCAGCAGCTTGGCCGGGACAGGGGGGCAAGAGACCCAGTACTTC	TRBD1	.	TRBV5-1	TRBJ2-5
CASSRHRDGNTEAFF	TGTGCCAGCAGTCGCCACAGGGACGGGAACACTGAAGCTTTCTTT	.	once	TRBV28	TRBJ1-1
CASSPGLAGDPVDTQYF	TGTGCCAGCAGCCCGGGACTAGCGGGGGACCCAGTAGATACGCAGTATTTT	TRBD2	.	TRBV11-3	TRBJ2-3
CARGGAQNYGYTF	TGTGCCAGGGGCGGGGCGCAGAATTATGGCTACACCTTC	.	.	TRBV27	TRBJ1-2
CASSPAVLYGYTF	TGTGCCAGCTCACCAGCGGTTCTCTATGGCTACACCTTC	.	.	TRBV18	TRBJ1-2
CSVEDRRQGISYEQYF	TGCAGCGTTGAAGATCGGCGCCAGGGGATCTCCTACGAGCAGTACTTC	.	.	TRBV29-1	TRBJ2-7
CASSSPREDIVYEQYF	TGTGCCAGCAGTTCCCCGAGGGAGGATATAGTCTACGAGCAGTACTTC	.	.	TRBV28	TRBJ2-7
CASSLQGGQETQYF	TGTGCCAGCAGCTTACAGGGGGGCCAAGAGACCCAGTACTTC	.	.	TRBV7-2	TRBJ2-5
CASSFSNQPQHF	TGTGCCAGCAGCTTTAGTAACCAGCCCCAGCATTTT	.	.	TRBV7-2	TRBJ1-5
CASSLGEGGYGYTF	TGTGCCAGCAGCTTAGGGGAGGGTGGCTATGGCTACACCTTC	.	.	TRBV7-6	TRBJ1-2
CASSPFDRGLENEQFF	TGTGCCAGCTCACCTTTCGACAGGGGGCTTGAGAATGAGCAGTTCTTC	TRBD1	.	TRBV18	TRBJ2-1
CACQEGNTEAFF	TGTGCCTGCCAGGAGGGGAACACTGAAGCTTTCTTT	.	once	TRBV5-4	TRBJ1-1
CASSIWAGRYYGYTF	TGTGCCAGTAGTATCTGGGCAGGGAGGTACTATGGCTACACCTTC	.	.	TRBV19	TRBJ1-2
CASSGSTGWNQPQHF	TGTGCCAGTAGTGGCTCGACAGGTTGGAATCAGCCCCAGCATTTT	.	.	TRBV19	TRBJ1-5
CASSKGLGYYEQYF	TGTGCCAGCAGCAAAGGACTAGGGTACTACGAGCAGTACTTC	TRBD2	.	TRBV7-2	TRBJ2-7
CASSQVASGNTIYF	TGTGCCAGCAGCCAAGTAGCGTCCGGAAACACCATATATTTT	.	.	TRBV14	TRBJ1-3
CASSQVLAGGLRETQYF	TGCGCCAGCAGCCAAGTCTTGGCGGGGGGGTTGAGAGAGACCCAGTACTTC	TRBD2	once	TRBV4-3	TRBJ2-5
CASSIASGVGYGYTF	TGTGCCAGTAGTATAGCCAGCGGCGTCGGCTATGGCTACACCTTC	.	.	TRBV19	TRBJ1-2
CASGPWYPADEKLFF	TGTGCCAGCGGCCCGTGGTACCCGGCGGATGAAAAACTGTTTTTT	.	.	TRBV3-1/TRBV3-2	TRBJ1-4
CASSEIHPGQGGGYTF	TGTGCCAGCAGTGAAATTCATCCGGGACAGGGGGGAGGCTACACCTTC	TRBD1	.	TRBV2	TRBJ1-2
CASSLVPPAGGGTDTQYF	TGTGCCAGCAGCTTAGTTCCCCCGGCCGGTGGAGGGACAGATACGCAGTATTTT	.	.	TRBV7-6	TRBJ2-3
CASSPRPPGLAPSSYEQYF	TGTGCCAGCAGCCCGCGCCCTCCGGGGCTAGCGCCGAGCTCCTACGAGCAGTACTTC	.	.	TRBV27	TRBJ2-7
CASSYEAGGPRDTQYF	TGTGCCAGCAGTTACGAGGCGGGGGGGCCGAGAGATACGCAGTATTTT	TRBD2	.	TRBV6-5	TRBJ2-3
CASSPPTGGDYTDTQYF	TGTGCCAGCTCACCGCCCACGGGGGGCGACTATACAGATACGCAGTATTTT	.	.	TRBV18	TRBJ2-3